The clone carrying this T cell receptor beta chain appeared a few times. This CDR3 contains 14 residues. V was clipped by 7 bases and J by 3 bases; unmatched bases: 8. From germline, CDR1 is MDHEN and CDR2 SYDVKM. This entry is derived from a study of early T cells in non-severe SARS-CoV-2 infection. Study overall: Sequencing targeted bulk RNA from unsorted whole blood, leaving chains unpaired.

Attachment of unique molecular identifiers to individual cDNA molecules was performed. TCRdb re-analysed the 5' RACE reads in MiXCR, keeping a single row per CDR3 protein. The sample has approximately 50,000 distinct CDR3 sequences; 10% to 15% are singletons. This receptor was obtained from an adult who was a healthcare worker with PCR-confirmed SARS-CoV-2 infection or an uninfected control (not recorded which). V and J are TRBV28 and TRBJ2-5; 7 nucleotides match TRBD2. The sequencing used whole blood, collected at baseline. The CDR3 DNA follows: TGTGCCAGCAAAGGCCTAGCGGAGGAAGAGACCCAGTACTTC. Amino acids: CASKGLAEEETQYF.